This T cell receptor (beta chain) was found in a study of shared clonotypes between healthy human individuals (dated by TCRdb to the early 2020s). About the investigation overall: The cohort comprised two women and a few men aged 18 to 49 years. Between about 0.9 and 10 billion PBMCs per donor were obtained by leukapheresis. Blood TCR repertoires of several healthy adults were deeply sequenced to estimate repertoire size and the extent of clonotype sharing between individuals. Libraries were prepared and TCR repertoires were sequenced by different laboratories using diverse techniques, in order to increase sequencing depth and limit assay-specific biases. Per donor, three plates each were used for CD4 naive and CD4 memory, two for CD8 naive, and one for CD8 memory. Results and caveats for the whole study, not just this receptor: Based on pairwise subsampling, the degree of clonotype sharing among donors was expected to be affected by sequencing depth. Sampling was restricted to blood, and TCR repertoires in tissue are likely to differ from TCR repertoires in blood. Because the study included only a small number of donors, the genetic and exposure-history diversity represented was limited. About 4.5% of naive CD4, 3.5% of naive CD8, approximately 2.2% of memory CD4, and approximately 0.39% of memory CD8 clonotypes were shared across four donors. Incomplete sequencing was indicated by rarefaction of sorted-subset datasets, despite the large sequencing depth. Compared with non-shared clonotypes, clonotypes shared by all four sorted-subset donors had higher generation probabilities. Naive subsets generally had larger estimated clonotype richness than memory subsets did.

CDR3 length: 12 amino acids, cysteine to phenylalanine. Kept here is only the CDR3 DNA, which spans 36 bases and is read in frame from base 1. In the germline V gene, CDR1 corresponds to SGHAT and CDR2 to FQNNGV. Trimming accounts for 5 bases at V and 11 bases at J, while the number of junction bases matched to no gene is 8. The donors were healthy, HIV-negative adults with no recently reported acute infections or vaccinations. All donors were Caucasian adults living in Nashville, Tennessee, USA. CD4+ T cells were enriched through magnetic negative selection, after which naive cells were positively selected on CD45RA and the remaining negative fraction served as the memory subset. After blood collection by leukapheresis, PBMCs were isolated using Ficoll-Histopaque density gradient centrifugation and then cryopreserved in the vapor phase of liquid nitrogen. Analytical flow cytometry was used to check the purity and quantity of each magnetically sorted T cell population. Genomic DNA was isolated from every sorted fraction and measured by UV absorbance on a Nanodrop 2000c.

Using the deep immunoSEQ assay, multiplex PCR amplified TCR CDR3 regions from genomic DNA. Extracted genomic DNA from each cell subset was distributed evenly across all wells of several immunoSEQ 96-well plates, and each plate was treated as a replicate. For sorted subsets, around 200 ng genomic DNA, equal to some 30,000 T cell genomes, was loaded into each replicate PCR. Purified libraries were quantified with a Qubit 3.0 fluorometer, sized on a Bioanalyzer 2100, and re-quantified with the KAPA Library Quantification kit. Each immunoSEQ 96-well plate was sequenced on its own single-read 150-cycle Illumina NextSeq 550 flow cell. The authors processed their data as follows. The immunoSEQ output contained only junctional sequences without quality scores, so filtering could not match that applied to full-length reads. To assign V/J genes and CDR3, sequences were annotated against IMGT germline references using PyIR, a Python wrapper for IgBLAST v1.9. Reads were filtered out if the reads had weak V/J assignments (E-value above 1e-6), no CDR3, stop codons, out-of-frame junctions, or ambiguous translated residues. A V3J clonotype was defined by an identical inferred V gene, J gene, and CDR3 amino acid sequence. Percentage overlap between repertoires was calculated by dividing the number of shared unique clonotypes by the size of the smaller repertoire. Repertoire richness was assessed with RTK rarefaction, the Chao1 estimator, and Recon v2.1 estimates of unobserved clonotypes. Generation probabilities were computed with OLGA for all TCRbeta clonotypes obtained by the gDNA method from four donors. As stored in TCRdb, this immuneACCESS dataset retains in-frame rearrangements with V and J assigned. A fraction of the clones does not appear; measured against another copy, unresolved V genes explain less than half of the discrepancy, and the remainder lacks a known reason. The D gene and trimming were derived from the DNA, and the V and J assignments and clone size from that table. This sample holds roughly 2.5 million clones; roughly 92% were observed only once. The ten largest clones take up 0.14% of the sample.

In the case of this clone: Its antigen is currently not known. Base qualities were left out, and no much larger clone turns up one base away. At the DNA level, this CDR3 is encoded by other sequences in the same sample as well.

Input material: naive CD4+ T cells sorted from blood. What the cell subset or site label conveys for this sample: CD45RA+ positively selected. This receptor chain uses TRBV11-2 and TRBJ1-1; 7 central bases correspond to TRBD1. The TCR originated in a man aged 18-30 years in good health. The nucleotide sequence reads TGTGCCAGCAGCCCTGCCAGGGGGTATGCTTTCTTT. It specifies CASSPARGYAFF.